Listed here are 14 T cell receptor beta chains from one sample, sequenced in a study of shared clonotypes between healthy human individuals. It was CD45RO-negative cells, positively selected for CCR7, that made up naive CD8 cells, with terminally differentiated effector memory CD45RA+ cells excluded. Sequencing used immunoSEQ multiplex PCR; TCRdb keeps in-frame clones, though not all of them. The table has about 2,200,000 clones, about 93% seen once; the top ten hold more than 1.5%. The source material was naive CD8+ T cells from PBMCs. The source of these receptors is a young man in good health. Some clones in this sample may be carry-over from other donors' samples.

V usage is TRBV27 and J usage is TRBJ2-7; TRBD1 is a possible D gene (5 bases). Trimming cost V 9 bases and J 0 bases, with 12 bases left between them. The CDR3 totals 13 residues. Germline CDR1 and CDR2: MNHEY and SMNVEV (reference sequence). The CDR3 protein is CARDPQGSYEQYF. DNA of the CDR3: TGTGCCAGGGACCCCCAGGGCTCCTACGAGCAGTACTTC.

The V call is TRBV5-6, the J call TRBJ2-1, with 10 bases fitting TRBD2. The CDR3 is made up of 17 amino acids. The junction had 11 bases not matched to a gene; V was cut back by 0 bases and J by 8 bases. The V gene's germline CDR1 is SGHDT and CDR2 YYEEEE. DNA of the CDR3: TGTGCCAGCAGCTTGGCCAGGTACCTAGCGGGAGTACATGAGCAGTTCTTC. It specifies CASSLARYLAGVHEQFF. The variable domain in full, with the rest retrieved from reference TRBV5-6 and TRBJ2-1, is DAGVTQSPTHLIKTRGQQVTLRCSPKSGHDTVSWYQQALGQGPQFIFQYYEEEERQRGNFPDRFSGHQFPNYSSELNVNALLLGDSALYLCASSLARYLAGVHEQFFGPGTRLTVL.

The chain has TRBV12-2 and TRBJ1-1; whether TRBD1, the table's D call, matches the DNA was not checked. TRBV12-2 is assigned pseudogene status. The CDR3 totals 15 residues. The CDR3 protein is CASRTLDRVVSEAFF. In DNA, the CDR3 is TGTGCAAGTCGCACCTTAGACAGGGTAGTCTCTGAAGCTTTCTTT.

CDR3 sequence (DNA): TGTGCCAGCACCCCTGGAGCGGGAGGGTTAGATACGCAGTATTTT. Translating it yields CASTPGAGGLDTQYF. The V call is TRBV7-2, the J call TRBJ2-3; 10 positions agree with TRBD2. CDR3 size: 15 residues. V lost 7 bases to trimming and J lost 5 bases; unmatched junction nucleotides: 9. Germline V CDR1 and CDR2: SGHTA, FQGNSA.

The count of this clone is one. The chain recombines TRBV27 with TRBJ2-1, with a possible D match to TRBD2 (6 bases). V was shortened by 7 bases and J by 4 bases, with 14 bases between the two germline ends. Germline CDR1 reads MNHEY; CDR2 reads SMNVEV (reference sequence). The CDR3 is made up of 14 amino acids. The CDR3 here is CASNVAGPYNEQFF. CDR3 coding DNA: TGTGCCAGCAACGTCGCGGGACCGTACAATGAGCAGTTCTTC.

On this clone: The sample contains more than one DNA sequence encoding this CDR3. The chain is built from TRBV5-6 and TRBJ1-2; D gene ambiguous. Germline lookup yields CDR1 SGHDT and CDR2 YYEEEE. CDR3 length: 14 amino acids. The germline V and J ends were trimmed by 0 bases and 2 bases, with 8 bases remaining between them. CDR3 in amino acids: CASSLGNSNYGYTF. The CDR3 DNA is TGTGCCAGCAGCTTGGGGAACTCCAACTATGGCTACACCTTC.

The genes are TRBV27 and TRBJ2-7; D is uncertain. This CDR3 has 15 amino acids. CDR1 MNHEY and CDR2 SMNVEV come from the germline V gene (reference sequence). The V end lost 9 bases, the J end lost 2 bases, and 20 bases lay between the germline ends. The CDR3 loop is CASNIRASQTYEQYF. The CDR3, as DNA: TGTGCCAGTAATATTCGGGCCAGTCAGACCTACGAGCAGTACTTC.

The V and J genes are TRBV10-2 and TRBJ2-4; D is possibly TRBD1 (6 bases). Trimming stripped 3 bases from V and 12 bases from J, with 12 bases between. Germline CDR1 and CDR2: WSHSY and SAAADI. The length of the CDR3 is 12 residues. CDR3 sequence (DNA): TGCGCCAGCAGTGACTCACACAGGGATCAGTACTTC. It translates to CASSDSHRDQYF.

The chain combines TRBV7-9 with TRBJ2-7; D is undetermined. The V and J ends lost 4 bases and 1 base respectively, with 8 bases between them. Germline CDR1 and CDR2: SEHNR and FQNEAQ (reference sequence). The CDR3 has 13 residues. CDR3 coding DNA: TGTGCCAGCAGCTCTCAAAAGTCCTACGAGCAGTACTTC. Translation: CASSSQKSYEQYF.

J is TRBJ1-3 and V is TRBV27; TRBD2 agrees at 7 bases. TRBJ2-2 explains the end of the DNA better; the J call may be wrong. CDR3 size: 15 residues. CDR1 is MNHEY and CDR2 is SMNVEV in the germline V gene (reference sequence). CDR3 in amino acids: CASSFGLGSAGELFF. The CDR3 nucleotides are TGTGCCAGCAGTTTCGGACTAGGTTCGGCCGGGGAGCTGTTTTTT.

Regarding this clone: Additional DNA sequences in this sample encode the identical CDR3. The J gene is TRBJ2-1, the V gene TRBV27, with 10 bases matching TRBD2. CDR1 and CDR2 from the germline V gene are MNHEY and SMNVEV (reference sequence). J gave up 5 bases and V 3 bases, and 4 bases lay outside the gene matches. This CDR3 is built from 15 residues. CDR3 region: CASSFRLAGDNEQFF. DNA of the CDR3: TGTGCCAGCAGTTTCCGGCTAGCGGGGGACAATGAGCAGTTCTTC.

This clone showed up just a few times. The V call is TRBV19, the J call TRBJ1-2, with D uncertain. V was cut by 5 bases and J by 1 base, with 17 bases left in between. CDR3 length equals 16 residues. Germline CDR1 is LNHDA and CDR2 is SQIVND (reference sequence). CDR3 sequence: CASSRGSVNFNYGYTF. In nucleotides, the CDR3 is TGTGCCAGTAGTCGCGGCAGCGTGAACTTTAACTATGGCTACACCTTC.

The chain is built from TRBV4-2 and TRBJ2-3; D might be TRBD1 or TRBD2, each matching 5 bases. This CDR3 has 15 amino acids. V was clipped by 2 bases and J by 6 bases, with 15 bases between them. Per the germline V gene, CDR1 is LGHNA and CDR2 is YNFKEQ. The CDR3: CASSQNLRDPDTQYF. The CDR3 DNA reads TGTGCCAGCAGCCAAAACCTCCGGGACCCCGATACGCAGTATTTT.

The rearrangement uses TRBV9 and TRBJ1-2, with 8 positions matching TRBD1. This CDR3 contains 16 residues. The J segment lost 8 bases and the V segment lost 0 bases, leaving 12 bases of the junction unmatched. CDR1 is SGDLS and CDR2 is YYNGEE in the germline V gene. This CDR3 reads CASSVGGTGSVEGYTF. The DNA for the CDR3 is TGTGCCAGCAGCGTAGGGGGGACAGGTTCGGTGGAAGGCTACACCTTC.